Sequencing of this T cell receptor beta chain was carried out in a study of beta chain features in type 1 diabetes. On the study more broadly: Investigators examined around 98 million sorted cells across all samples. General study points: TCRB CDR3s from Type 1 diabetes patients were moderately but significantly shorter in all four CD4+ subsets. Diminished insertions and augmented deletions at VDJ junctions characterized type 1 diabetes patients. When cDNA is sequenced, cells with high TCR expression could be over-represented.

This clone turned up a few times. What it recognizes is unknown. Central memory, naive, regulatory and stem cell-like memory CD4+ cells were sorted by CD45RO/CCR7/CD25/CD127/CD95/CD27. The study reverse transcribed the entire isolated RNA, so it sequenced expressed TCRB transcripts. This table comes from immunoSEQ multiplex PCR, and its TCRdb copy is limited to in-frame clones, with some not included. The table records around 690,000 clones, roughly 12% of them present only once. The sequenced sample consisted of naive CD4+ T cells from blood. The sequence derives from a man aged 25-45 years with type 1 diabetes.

The CDR3 DNA sequence: TGTGCCAGTAGTATCGGCACCTACAATGAGCAGTTCTTC. Translated, it gives CASSIGTYNEQFF. The chain has TRBV19 and TRBJ2-1; no clear D gene. Germline CDR1 LNHDA, CDR2 SQIVND (reference sequence). CDR3 length equals 13 residues. V was trimmed by 3 bases and J by 2 bases, leaving 5 bases between them.